This T cell receptor beta chain was identified in a study of cytomegalovirus exposure and HLA in healthy donors. 13 Jbeta primers and 60 Vbeta primers were used for the PCR. Under the authors' procedure: In a later analysis, of 79 million or so unique beta chains, roughly 11 million appeared in at least two donors. Some clones are missing from TCRdb's copy, which holds only in-frame ones; the method was immunoSEQ multiplex PCR. V, J and clone size are those of that table, while D and trimming were read from the DNA. The table shows 150,000 to 200,000 clones, with 68% occurring only once. Study-wide results and limits: Later, TCR association rates were found to vary by HLA locus, highest for DRB1 and lowest for HLA-C. High sensitivity and specificity were reportedly achieved when the classifier diagnosed cytomegalovirus status.

To note about this clone: What it binds is unknown.

The sequenced sample was PBMCs. The TCR sequence derives from a man under 40 in good health and CMV-seropositive.

This CDR3 reads CASSSIPQMELFF. The CDR3, as DNA: TGTGCCAGCAGCTCTATCCCACAGATGGAGCTGTTTTTT. V is TRBV11-2 and J is TRBJ2-2; D not resolved. Germline assignment: CDR1 SGHAT and CDR2 FQNNGV. The germline V and J ends were trimmed by 4 bases and 10 bases, with 13 bases remaining between them. The CDR3 is 13 amino acids. Full variable domain (rest looked up from reference TRBV11-2 and TRBJ2-2): EAGVAQSPRYKIIEKRQSVAFWCNPISGHATLYWYQQILGQGPKLLIQFQNNGVVDDSQLPKDRFSAERLKGVDSTLKIQPAKLEDSAVYLCASSSIPQMELFFGEGSRLTVL.